Shown below are 23 T cell receptor beta chains from a single sample sequenced in a study of PD-L1 blockade in urothelial cancer (dated by TCRdb to about 2017). Libraries were constructed by the immunoSEQ multiplex PCR assay. Drawn from immuneACCESS, this table holds only the in-frame rearrangements with V and J called that TCRdb kept. Clones are partly lost; checked studies trace under half to an unresolved V gene and leave the rest unexplained. Counted in this sample were around 87,000 clones; approximately 87% of them appeared once. Jointly, the top ten make up approximately 8.4% of the sample. The time point tag for this specimen amounts to: peripheral blood 6 weeks after treatment start. The specimen comprised PBMCs, sampled around atezolizumab (anti-PD-L1) treatment. The receptors originated from a man between 65 and 85 years old with urothelial cancer.

This clone was picked up one time. The chain combines TRBV10-3 with TRBJ2-5; TRBD1 is a possible D gene (5 bases). Trimming removed 2 bases at V and 2 bases at J, with 6 bases between. The CDR3 contains 13 residues. Per the germline V gene, CDR1 is ENHRY and CDR2 is SYGVKD. In nucleotides, the CDR3 is TGTGCCATCAGTGAGAGGACACAAGAGACCCAGTACTTC. It yields the protein CAISERTQETQYF.

V gene TRBV6-5 combines with J gene TRBJ2-6; 8 bases align to TRBD1. J lost 1 base, V lost 2 bases, and 1 base had no gene match. This CDR3 region has 16 residues. Germline V CDR1 and CDR2: MNHEY, SVGAGI. The CDR3 reads CASSYGDRSGANVLTF. CDR3 in DNA: TGTGCCAGCAGTTACGGGGACAGGTCTGGGGCCAACGTCCTGACTTTC.

The chain combines TRBV6-5 with TRBJ1-2; 7 positions match TRBD1. CDR1 is MNHEY and CDR2 is SVGAGI in the germline V gene. The CDR3 is 13 residues long. The V segment lost 2 bases and the J segment 10 bases; nucleotides outside the gene matches: 7. The DNA for the CDR3 is TGTGCCAGCAGTTACACCGACAGGGCGGCCTACACCTTC. Its protein is CASSYTDRAAYTF.

This clone was counted only a few times. V usage is TRBV2 and J usage is TRBJ1-2; the D gene is possibly TRBD1 (6 bases). V lost 4 bases, J lost 8 bases, and 17 bases lay in between. CDR1 is SNHLY, CDR2 FYNNEI, per germline. This CDR3 spans 14 amino acids. CDR3 loop: CASSVYRDRDGYTF. DNA of the CDR3: TGTGCCAGCAGTGTATACAGGGACCGTGACGGCTACACCTTC.

This chain connects TRBV27 to TRBJ2-3; 11 nucleotides line up with TRBD2. Germline CDR1 and CDR2: MNHEY and SMNVEV (reference sequence). The V and J ends lost 3 bases and 5 bases, in that order; junction bases with no gene match: 4. This CDR3 has 15 amino acids. The CDR3 sequence: CASSFRSGRVDTQYF. The CDR3 nucleotides read TGTGCCAGCAGTTTCCGTAGCGGGAGGGTAGATACGCAGTATTTT.

This clone was found a few times. V and J are TRBV4-1 and TRBJ2-7, with a tentative D call TRBD1 (6 bases). There are 15 residues in the CDR3. Germline CDR1 and CDR2: MGHRA and YSYEKL. V dropped 0 bases and J dropped 3 bases, with 12 bases sitting between them. The CDR3 protein is CASSQERQANYEQYF. CDR3 nucleotides: TGCGCCAGCAGCCAAGAAAGACAGGCGAACTACGAGCAGTACTTC.

V is TRBV19 and J is TRBJ2-2, with a tentative D call TRBD1 (5 bases). This CDR3 spans 16 amino acids. Germline assignment: CDR1 LNHDA and CDR2 SQIVND (reference sequence). V was cut by 3 bases and J by 9 bases, with 20 bases left in between. In DNA form, the CDR3 reads TGTGCCAGTAGTATCGGGCTAGATGGCATGGGGCGGGAGCTGTTTTTT. This translates into CASSIGLDGMGRELFF.

The chain carries TRBV5-1 and TRBJ2-1, with a tentative D call TRBD2 (5 bases). Trimming shortened V by 0 bases and J by 7 bases, and 8 bases separated the two germline ends. The CDR3 contains 13 residues. Looked up from germline, CDR1 is SGHRS and CDR2 is YFSETQ. The CDR3 spells CASSLEDWNEQFF. In DNA form, the CDR3 reads TGCGCCAGCAGCTTGGAGGACTGGAATGAGCAGTTCTTC.

The chain uses TRBV2 and TRBJ1-1; 9 bases map to TRBD1. This CDR3 has 15 amino acids. V lost 2 bases and J lost 6; bases outside the gene matches: 7. The germline V gene has CDR1 SNHLY and CDR2 FYNNEI. The CDR3 loop is CASSEIGQGRAEAFF. The CDR3 DNA is TGTGCCAGCAGTGAAATAGGACAGGGGAGGGCTGAAGCTTTCTTT.

The V call is TRBV5-1, the J call TRBJ1-5; D is uncertain. This CDR3 region has 14 residues. V was trimmed by 0 bases and J by 5 bases, leaving 9 bases between them. Germline V gene sequence: CDR1 SGHRS, CDR2 YFSETQ. Written as DNA, the CDR3 is TGCGCCAGCAGCTTGGGAGGAGAAGATCAGCCCCAGCATTTT. It encodes CASSLGGEDQPQHF. The variable domain in full, with the rest retrieved from reference TRBV5-1 and TRBJ1-5, is KAGVTQTPRYLIKTRGQQVTLSCSPISGHRSVSWYQQTPGQGLQFLFEYFSETQRNKGNFPGRFSGRQFSNSRSEMNVSTLELGDSALYLCASSLGGEDQPQHFGDGTRLSIL.

This chain's CDR3 is CASSDGGAAEAFF. The CDR3 DNA reads TGCGCCAGCAGCGATGGGGGGGCCGCTGAAGCTTTCTTT. The rearrangement uses TRBV10-1 and TRBJ1-1, with D perhaps TRBD1 (6 bases). V gave up 6 bases and J gave up 6 bases, with 14 bases separating them. Germline V gives CDR1 WNHNN, CDR2 SYGVQD (reference sequence). The CDR3 spans 13 residues.

The chain has TRBV10-3 and TRBJ1-1; tentative D call: TRBD1 (5 bases). Germline CDR1 is ENHRY and CDR2 is SYGVKD. Trimming cost V 7 bases and J 1 base, with 34 bases left between them. The CDR3 runs 21 residues. CDR3 protein: CAIKGHEAMNTERAGNTEAFF. Here the CDR3 DNA reads TGTGCCATCAAAGGACATGAGGCTATGAACACTGAGCGGGCCGGGAACACTGAAGCTTTCTTT.

The rearrangement links TRBV2 to TRBJ2-3; D ambiguous. The CDR3 covers 14 residues. The V end was cut by 1 base, the J end by 1 base, with 6 bases between. Germline assignment: CDR1 SNHLY and CDR2 FYNNEI. The chain's CDR3 is CASSEVQGTDTQYF. DNA for the CDR3: TGTGCCAGCAGTGAAGTCCAGGGCACAGATACGCAGTATTTT.

This chain joins TRBV7-2 and TRBJ1-2; D gene ambiguous. Trimming took off 1 base at V and 0 bases at J, with 9 bases between the two ends. CDR1 and CDR2 from the germline V gene are SGHTA and FQGNSA. CDR3 length: 15 residues. The CDR3 region is CASSLGGRTNYGYTF. The CDR3 region has the DNA TGTGCCAGCAGCTTAGGAGGCAGAACTAACTATGGCTACACCTTC.

The gene calls are TRBV19 and TRBJ1-2, with a weak D call TRBD1 (6 bases). There are 16 residues in the CDR3. Germline CDR1 LNHDA, CDR2 SQIVND (reference sequence). Trimming left V 8 bases short and J 8 bases short, with 27 bases between. The CDR3 loop is CASEGGPGTRTLGYTF. Here the CDR3 DNA reads TGTGCCAGTGAAGGGGGACCGGGGACAAGGACCCTCGGCTACACCTTC.

About this clone: Other DNA sequences in the same sample also yield this CDR3. J is TRBJ2-5 and V is TRBV7-3; possibly TRBD1 for D (5 bases). The CDR3 is 13 residues long. CDR1 and CDR2 (germline): SGHTA, FQGTGA. V lost 3 bases, J lost 2 bases, and 7 bases lay in between. The CDR3: CASSFGQQETQYF. In DNA form, the CDR3 reads TGTGCCAGCAGCTTCGGACAACAAGAGACCCAGTACTTC.

The rearrangement uses TRBV27 and TRBJ2-3; TRBD1 might be the D (5 bases). The CDR3 consists of 14 residues. Trimming cost V 3 bases and J 1 base, with 8 bases left between them. From germline, CDR1 is MNHEY and CDR2 SMNVEV (reference sequence). The CDR3 DNA is TGTGCCAGCAGTTTCTCGACAGGCACAGATACGCAGTATTTT. This encodes CASSFSTGTDTQYF.

The V gene is TRBV5-1, the J gene TRBJ2-3; 9 bases are a match to TRBD2. Germline V lookup: CDR1 SGHRS, CDR2 YFSETQ. J lost 2 bases, V lost 0 bases, and 13 bases had no gene match. The CDR3 is 19 residues long. The DNA of the CDR3 is TGCGCCAGCAGCTTGGGTGGGGCCTTAGCGGGAGTTACCACAGATACGCAGTATTTT. This encodes CASSLGGALAGVTTDTQYF.

This clone appeared a few times. The V call is TRBV19, the J call TRBJ1-2, with 7 bases fitting TRBD1. The CDR3 is 15 amino acids. V shed 7 bases and J 0 bases; nucleotides not matched to a gene: 8. The germline CDR1 and CDR2 sequences are LNHDA and SQIVND (reference sequence). The CDR3, as DNA: TGTGCCAGTAACCTTGACAGGGCCGCTAACTATGGCTACACCTTC. Translated, it gives CASNLDRAANYGYTF.

This chain links TRBV10-3 with TRBJ1-4; 8 bases match TRBD1. The ends lost 8 bases at V and 11 bases at J; junction bases unmatched: 16. CDR3 length: 15 amino acids. Looked up from germline, CDR1 is ENHRY and CDR2 is SYGVKD. CDR3 coding DNA: TGTGCCATCTCCGAGGACAGGGACGATCTTGGCAAACTGTTTTTT. Encoded protein: CAISEDRDDLGKLFF.

This chain uses TRBV25-1 with TRBJ2-5; D is uncertain. V dropped 3 bases and J dropped 5 bases, with 10 bases sitting between them. Germline CDR1 is MGHDK and CDR2 is SYGVNS. The CDR3 extends over 13 amino acids. The CDR3 nucleotides read TGTGCCAGCAGTGACTATGGTCGGGAGACCCAGTACTTC. Encoded protein: CASSDYGRETQYF.

The V call is TRBV27, the J call TRBJ2-1; D perhaps matches TRBD2 (5 bases). V lost 6 bases and J 0 bases, leaving 12 bases between the germline ends. CDR3 length equals 15 residues. CDR1 MNHEY and CDR2 SMNVEV come from the germline V gene (reference sequence). The CDR3 protein is CASSYEGPSYNEQFF. CDR3 bases: TGTGCCAGCAGCTACGAGGGCCCCTCCTACAATGAGCAGTTCTTC.

This chain uses TRBV6-6 with TRBJ1-1; TRBD1 matches at 10 bases. CDR1 and CDR2 from the germline V gene are MNHNY and SVGAGI (reference sequence). CDR3 length: 15 amino acids. The V and J ends lost 8 bases and 5 bases, in that order; junction bases with no gene match: 11. The CDR3 sequence is CASVTGGPGQTEAFF. The CDR3 DNA follows: TGTGCCAGCGTGACAGGGGGCCCCGGCCAGACTGAAGCTTTCTTT.